These T cell receptor beta chains were read from a single sample in a study of T cell responses to AZD1222 COVID-19 vaccine. Libraries were prepared by immunoSEQ multiplex PCR; TCRdb keeps only in-frame clonotypes and omits some of them. The sample records roughly 120,000 clones, around 89% being singletons. Specimen: peripheral blood, collected 28 days after the second AZD1222 dose. The source of these receptors is an adult who received the AZD1222 COVID-19 vaccine. Each CDR3 is given with its conserved first and last residue. A D gene is named only where the DNA matches it firmly. The listing skips clone size in some rows; elsewhere it reads once, few, many or a size class.

TRBV7-7	NA	TRBJ2-2	NA	TGTGCTAGCAGCTATAAAATCACCGGGGAGCTGTTTTTT	CASSYKITGELFF
TRBV11-2	NA	TRBJ1-3	NA	TGTGCCAGCAGACCATTACAGGGTTCTGGAAACACCATATATTTT	CASRPLQGSGNTIYF
TRBV11-3	TRBD1	TRBJ1-1	NA	TGTGCCAGCACAAGGGACAGGGGTCGGACTGAAGCTTTCTTT	CASTRDRGRTEAFF
TRBV27	NA	TRBJ2-7	NA	TGTGCCAGCAGCGCTTTGGGGGGATCCTACGAGCAGTACTTC	CASSALGGSYEQYF
TRBV2	NA	TRBJ1-6	NA	TGTGCCAGCAGTAGGCCCAATAATTCACCCCTCCACTTT	CASSRPNNSPLHF
TRBV7-8	TRBD1	TRBJ2-7	NA	TGTGCCAGCAGCTTACCCACCGGGACAGGGGTCTCCTACGAGCAGTACTTC	CASSLPTGTGVSYEQYF
TRBV11-3	NA	TRBJ2-5	NA	TGTGCCAGCAGCTTAAGTCAGGTGGAAGAGACCCAGTACTTC	CASSLSQVEETQYF
TRBV19	TRBD1	TRBJ2-7	once	TGTGCCAGTAGGGTTCTCGGACAGGTAACCTACGAGCAGTACTTC	CASRVLGQVTYEQYF
TRBV5-6	NA	TRBJ2-7	NA	TGTGCCAGCAGCTCGACCGCTCTAGCGACTACCTACGAGCAGTACTTC	CASSSTALATTYEQYF
TRBV9	TRBD2	TRBJ2-1	NA	TGTGCCAGCAGCCCTATGGGACTAGCGGGAGTGGATGAGCAGTTCTTC	CASSPMGLAGVDEQFF
TRBV14	NA	TRBJ1-1	NA	TGTGCCAGCAGCCGCGATGAGGGGCTACTCCTGAACACTGAAGCTTTCTTT	CASSRDEGLLLNTEAFF
TRBV3-1/TRBV3-2	NA	TRBJ2-2	NA	TGTGCCAGCAGCCAACATTCCTCAGGAGTCACCGGGGAGCTGTTTTTT	CASSQHSSGVTGELFF
TRBV5-1	TRBD2	TRBJ2-2	NA	TGCGCCAGCACTTTGGTAGCGGGAGCGGCCGGGGAGCTGTTTTTT	CASTLVAGAAGELFF
TRBV27	NA	TRBJ1-5	few	TGTGCCAGCAGTGGGCAGGGGTTCAATCAGCCCCAGCATTTT	CASSGQGFNQPQHF
TRBV6-2/TRBV6-3	TRBD2	TRBJ2-7	NA	TGTGCCAGCAGTTACGGGAGGGACTACACCTACGAGCAGTACTTC	CASSYGRDYTYEQYF
TRBV30	TRBD1	TRBJ1-2	NA	TGTGCCTGGAGCCAGGGGGGCAGCAAACACTATGGCTACACCTTC	CAWSQGGSKHYGYTF
TRBV7-8	TRBD2	TRBJ2-1	NA	TGTGCCAGCAGCTCAGACGGTAGCGGGAGGAGCTCCTACAATGAGCAGTTCTTC	CASSSDGSGRSSYNEQFF
TRBV10-3	NA	TRBJ1-1	NA	TGTGCCATCAGTGACAGGGGTAACACTGAAGCTTTCTTT	CAISDRGNTEAFF
TRBV5-6	NA	TRBJ1-2	once	TGTGCCAGCAGCCAGGTGACAGGTCCGTATGGCTACACCTTC	CASSQVTGPYGYTF
TRBV4-1	NA	TRBJ1-3	NA	TGCGCCAGCAGCCAAGCCGGGGAGGGGTCTGGAAACACCATATATTTT	CASSQAGEGSGNTIYF
TRBV14	TRBD1	TRBJ2-7	NA	TGTGCCAGCAGCCAAGCAGGGGGATCCTACGAGCAGTACTTC	CASSQAGGSYEQYF
TRBV30	NA	TRBJ2-1	NA	TGTGCCTGGAGCGGGGATCCCAATGAGCAGTTCTTC	CAWSGDPNEQFF
TRBV5-4	NA	TRBJ2-7	NA	TGTGCCAGCAGCCTCGGACAGCGATCCTACGAGCAGTACTTC	CASSLGQRSYEQYF
TRBV5-1	TRBD2	TRBJ2-3	NA	TGCGCCAGCAGCTGGCCGGACAGCGGGACTAGCGGAACCACTAGCACAGATACGCAGTATTTT	CASSWPDSGTSGTTSTDTQYF
TRBV4-1	TRBD2	TRBJ2-7	once	TGCGCCAGCAGCCAAGGTGTTGCGGGAGGGCCCTCTTACGAGCAGTACTTC	CASSQGVAGGPSYEQYF
TRBV7-8	NA	TRBJ2-2	NA	TGTGCCAGCAGCTTACACCCGGGGAGCACCGGGGAGCTGTTTTTT	CASSLHPGSTGELFF
TRBV6-5	TRBD1	TRBJ2-7	once	TGTGCCAGCAGTTACGGGACAGGGCTGTACGAGCAGTACTTC	CASSYGTGLYEQYF
TRBV3-1/TRBV3-2	NA	TRBJ2-7	NA	TGTGCCAGCAGCCAAGGTACGGGGACCCCCTACGAGCAGTACTTC	CASSQGTGTPYEQYF
TRBV10-3	TRBD1	TRBJ2-7	NA	TGTGCCATCAGTGAGCCCCTTGGAGCTGGCAGGGGGGAGCAGTACTTC	CAISEPLGAGRGEQYF
TRBV11-3	NA	TRBJ1-2	NA	TGTGCCAGCAGCTTAGGTGACGCACCCTCGGGGACCTTC	CASSLGDAPSGTF
TRBV6-2/TRBV6-3	TRBD1	TRBJ1-5	NA	TGTGCCAGCAGTTATTCCAGGACAGGGGGACCCTGGGATCAGCCCCAGCATTTT	CASSYSRTGGPWDQPQHF
TRBV6-6	NA	TRBJ1-1	few	TGTGCCAGCAGTTACGCCCGGGGACTGAACACTGAAGCTTTCTTT	CASSYARGLNTEAFF
TRBV5-6	NA	TRBJ2-7	few	TGTGCCAGCAGCTTGTCGGCAGGGGCCCACGAGCAGTACTTC	CASSLSAGAHEQYF
TRBV5-1	TRBD2	TRBJ2-3	NA	TGCGCCAGCAGCTTGCCTCAACTAGCGGGACCAGATACGCAGTATTTT	CASSLPQLAGPDTQYF
TRBV11-3	NA	TRBJ2-7	NA	TGTGCCAGCAGTGAGATTCCCAGCGAGCAGTACTTC	CASSEIPSEQYF
TRBV24-1	NA	TRBJ2-2	NA	TGTGCCACCCACCCCGGAGGGGATAACACCGGGGAGCTGTTTTTT	CATHPGGDNTGELFF
TRBV4-3	TRBD2	TRBJ2-1	NA	TGCGCCAGCAGCCAAGATTGGGTAACTAGCGGACAAGGCGGCAATGAGCAGTTCTTC	CASSQDWVTSGQGGNEQFF
TRBV7-9	TRBD2	TRBJ2-1	NA	TGTGCCAGCAGCGCCGAGAATAGCGGGGGAAGGGTGCAGTTCTTC	CASSAENSGGRVQFF
TRBV7-9	NA	TRBJ2-7	NA	TGTGCCAGCAGCGAGAGACAGCCCTACGAGCAGTACTTC	CASSERQPYEQYF
TRBV29-1	NA	TRBJ2-1	NA	TGCAGCGCACGCGTGGAGGTCAGCTCCTACAATGAGCAGTTCTTC	CSARVEVSSYNEQFF
TRBV12-3/TRBV12-4	NA	TRBJ2-1	NA	TGTGCCAGCAGACGGGACTTGCCAAATGAGCAGTTCTTC	CASRRDLPNEQFF
TRBV4-2	TRBD1	TRBJ1-1	NA	TGTGCCAGCAGCCAGGTAGGACAGGGGACTGAAGCTTTCTTT	CASSQVGQGTEAFF
TRBV11-3	NA	TRBJ2-1	NA	TGTGCCAGCAGCTTGGGTGGTGAGCAGTTCTTC	CASSLGGEQFF
TRBV30	TRBD1	TRBJ1-6	NA	TGTGCCTGGACTTCAGGACAGGGCGGGTCACCCCTCCACTTT	CAWTSGQGGSPLHF
TRBV6-1	NA	TRBJ1-1	NA	TGTGCCAGCAGTGAATTTTCCACTTTGAACACTGAAGCTTTCTTT	CASSEFSTLNTEAFF
TRBV6-4	NA	TRBJ2-2	NA	TGTGCCAGCAGTGACCCGACCGGGGAGCTGTTTTTT	CASSDPTGELFF
TRBV19	NA	TRBJ2-6	NA	TGTGCCAGTAGTATAAGGGGTACTGGGGCCAACGTCCTGACTTTC	CASSIRGTGANVLTF
TRBV7-3	TRBD1	TRBJ1-1	NA	TGTGCCAGCAGCCCCGGGACAGGGACGACTGAAGCTTTCTTT	CASSPGTGTTEAFF
TRBV21-1	NA	TRBJ2-7	NA	TGTGCCAGCAGTCCCTTTTGGGCCACGGCGGGCGAGCAGTACTTC	CASSPFWATAGEQYF
TRBV6-2/TRBV6-3	NA	TRBJ1-2	NA	TGTGCCAGCAGTTACCGAGGCGGGGGTTATGGCTACACCTTC	CASSYRGGGYGYTF
TRBV20-1	NA	TRBJ1-6	NA	TGCAGTGCTAGTTTTGGGGGAAGTAGTAATTCACCCCTCCACTTT	CSASFGGSSNSPLHF